The sequence of this T cell receptor beta chain was determined in a study of cytomegalovirus exposure and HLA in healthy donors. Study-level findings and limits: Per published reports, the classifier diagnosed cytomegalovirus status with high specificity and sensitivity.

Libraries were prepared by immunoSEQ multiplex PCR; TCRdb keeps only in-frame clonotypes and omits some of them. The data hold a few hundred thousand clones, with over 70% observed a single time. V was trimmed by 0 bases and J by 11 bases, leaving 11 bases between them. Germline assignment: CDR1 MNHNS and CDR2 SASEGT. This CDR3 is built from 12 residues. As regards this clone: Its cognate antigen is unknown.

These donors were members of the approximately 120-subject validation cohort, a group separate from the approximately 670-subject first cohort. This clonotype was sampled from a woman aged 30 to 39 in good health and CMV-seropositive. What was sequenced was PBMCs. The chain is built from TRBV6-1 and TRBJ2-7, with no clear D. The CDR3 reads CASSEALRHEYF. CDR3 DNA: TGTGCCAGCAGTGAAGCGCTTCGACACGAGTACTTC.